This T cell receptor beta chain was recorded in a study of monozygotic twins with inflammatory bowel disease. Using the 5' RACE reads, TCRdb records one entry per CDR3 protein without DNA. In total, the table holds hundreds of thousands of distinct CDR3 sequences. The CDR3 sequence is 13 residues long. V usage is TRBV12-3 or TRBV12-4 and J usage is TRBJ2-7. This TCR came from a human donor with ulcerative colitis or Crohn's disease, or a healthy co-twin of an affected twin (not recorded which). The sequencing input was blood. CDR3: CASSLKGPYEQYF.